This is a list of T cell receptor beta chains from one sample in a study of CD8 T cells in Susac syndrome. One entry per CDR3 protein, called by TCRdb with MiXCR from the immunoSEQ multiplex PCR reads. This sample yields more than 70,000 distinct CDR3 sequences, of which roughly 95% are seen a single time; roughly 0.5% belongs to the top ten. The sample comprised CD8+ T cells from PBMCs. The receptors come from a human donor with Susac syndrome. CDR3s leave out the opening cysteine and the closing phenylalanine or tryptophan. The order of the fields is J gene, V gene, CDR3 protein.

TRBJ1-1	TRBV20-1	SARDSNGGPMNTEAF
TRBJ1-5	TRBV27	ASRLGRNQPQH
TRBJ1-1	TRBV9	ASSAGGNTEAF
TRBJ2-7	TRBV6-5	ASSPDSFYEQY
TRBJ2-4	TRBV7-8	ASSPQRGAENIQY
TRBJ2-3	TRBV27	ASSFRRDSRSTDTQY
TRBJ2-7	TRBV20-1	SASKRGYSYEQY
TRBJ1-1	TRBV19	ASSMSPGADTEAF
TRBJ1-6	TRBV7-2	ASSQRGLNSPLH
TRBJ2-1	TRBV5-4	ASSFIDEQF
TRBJ2-7	TRBV12-3/TRBV12-4	ASSLRGQAGAREQY
TRBJ2-7	TRBV20-1	SATGTGPYEQY
TRBJ2-5	TRBV28	ASIGGLKETQY
TRBJ2-7	TRBV7-9	ASSLQGEDREQY
TRBJ2-3	TRBV7-9	ASSSSTAAGADTQY
TRBJ2-5	TRBV9	ASSVDPLETQY
TRBJ2-7	TRBV20-1	SAQTSGGLSSYEQY
TRBJ2-3	TRBV7-8	ASSSGGISTDTQY
TRBJ2-7	TRBV27	ASSRPGFHEQY
TRBJ1-3	TRBV12-5	ASGSSFKASGNTIY
TRBJ2-2	TRBV5-6	ASSLLPGNTGELF
TRBJ1-5	TRBV9	ASSGGGGSSQPQH
TRBJ2-1	TRBV20-1	SARVPDRGIHYNEQF
TRBJ2-5	TRBV12-3/TRBV12-4	ASSPTSGGPTETQY
TRBJ1-2	TRBV20-1	SARDRDRGFYGYT
TRBJ1-2	TRBV9	ASSVGQTYGYT
TRBJ2-7	TRBV2	ASSDLAGEEQY
TRBJ2-5	TRBV3-1	ASSQVGAGGRETQY
TRBJ1-1	TRBV7-9	ASRGQGVEAF
TRBJ2-7	TRBV25-1	ASSQAGYEQY
TRBJ1-1	TRBV29-1	SVRRMNTEAF
TRBJ2-2	TRBV12-3/TRBV12-4	ASSRLILGELF
TRBJ2-7	TRBV30	AWSVPASGPGEQY
TRBJ1-2	TRBV7-9	ASSTTGATYGYT
TRBJ2-1	TRBV2	ASSEDHPFSYNEQF
TRBJ2-7	TRBV27	ASSWGTGFSYEQY
TRBJ2-7	TRBV12-5	ASGLVQSLGGTYEQY
TRBJ1-2	TRBV29-1	SVEDRGYGYT
TRBJ2-3	TRBV9	ASSVEGGKVDTQY
TRBJ2-7	TRBV6-6	ASSYPEAYEQY
TRBJ2-7	TRBV5-6	ASSFMTGGYEQY
TRBJ1-1	TRBV6-4	ASTQVQFAF
TRBJ2-1	TRBV24-1	ATSLSGNEQF
TRBJ1-2	TRBV27	ASSKGAGGGYT
TRBJ2-4	TRBV9	ASSSQSGVDKNIQY
TRBJ2-7	TRBV27	ASSSPAVGYEQY
TRBJ2-1	TRBV20-1	SARQEFYNEQF